This T cell receptor beta chain appears in the sequencing data of a study of technical replicates of blood from a few donors. V was shortened by 0 bases and J by 2 bases, with 8 bases between the two germline ends. CDR3 length: 14 residues. Germline V lookup: CDR1 SGHRS, CDR2 YFSETQ. Sequenced by immunoSEQ multiplex PCR; TCRdb stores in-frame clones only, minus some. The table records approximately 70,000 clones, 95% to 96% of them present only once. This TCR derives from a human donor in good health. Source material: T cells isolated from PBMCs. This chain uses TRBV5-1 with TRBJ1-2; a weak D match, TRBD1 (5 bases). CDR3 protein: CASSLVTGNYGYTF. CDR3 sequence (DNA): TGCGCCAGCAGCTTGGTAACAGGAAACTATGGCTACACCTTC.